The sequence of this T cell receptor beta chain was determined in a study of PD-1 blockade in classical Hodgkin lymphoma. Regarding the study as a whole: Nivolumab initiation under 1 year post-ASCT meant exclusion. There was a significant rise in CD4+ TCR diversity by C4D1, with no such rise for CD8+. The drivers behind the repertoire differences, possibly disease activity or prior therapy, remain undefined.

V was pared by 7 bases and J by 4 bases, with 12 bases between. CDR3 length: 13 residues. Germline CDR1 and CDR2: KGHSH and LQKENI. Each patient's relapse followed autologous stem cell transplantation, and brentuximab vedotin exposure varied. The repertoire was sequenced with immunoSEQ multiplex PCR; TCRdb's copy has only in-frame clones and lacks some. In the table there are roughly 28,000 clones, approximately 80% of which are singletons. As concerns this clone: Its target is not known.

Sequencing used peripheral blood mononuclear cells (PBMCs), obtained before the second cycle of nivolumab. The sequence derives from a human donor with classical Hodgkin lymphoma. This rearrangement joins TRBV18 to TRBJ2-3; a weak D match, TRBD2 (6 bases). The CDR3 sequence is CASLSGGADTQYF. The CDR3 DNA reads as TGTGCCAGCTTAAGCGGCGGGGCAGATACGCAGTATTTT.